The T cell receptor beta chain under discussion was sequenced for a study of early T cells in non-severe SARS-CoV-2 infection. Study findings and constraints: CD4 and private specificities were missed by VDJdb matching, which favored anti-spike CD8 responses.

Note on this clonotype: Its antigen is undetermined.

Individual cDNA molecules were tagged with unique molecular identifiers, the study reported. TCRdb ran MiXCR on the 5' RACE reads and lists one entry per CDR3 protein. The table records 90,000 to 120,000 distinct CDR3 sequences, over 8.5% of them present only once. V lost 5 bases, J lost 5 bases, and 7 bases stayed unmatched. There are 15 residues in the CDR3. The germline V gene has CDR1 SGHNT and CDR2 YYREEE (reference sequence). The sequencing sample was made of whole blood. The sequence derives from an adult who was a healthcare worker with PCR-confirmed SARS-CoV-2 infection or an uninfected control (not recorded which). The chain recombines TRBV5-4 with TRBJ2-1, with 10 bases that match TRBD2. The CDR3 DNA reads TGTGCCAGCAGAGGAGGGACTAGCGTCGACAATGAGCAGTTCTTC. Amino acid sequence: CASRGGTSVDNEQFF.